The sequence of this T cell receptor (beta chain) was determined in a study of T cells in Graves' hyperthyroidism and ophthalmopathy. It was RNA transcripts that yielded the amplified TCR beta CDR3 regions. First-round RT-PCR with HTBI primers amplified the TCR CDR3 region. TCRdb analysed the multiplex PCR reads with MiXCR anew, one entry per CDR3 protein. The sample consists of under 400,000 distinct CDR3 sequences, more than 11% of them appearing once. The CDR3 consists of 16 residues. Germline CDR1 SGHNT, CDR2 YYREEE (reference sequence). Trimming at V came to 5 bases and at J to 4 bases, leaving 7 bases not matched to a gene.

Sequenced material: blood. J is TRBJ2-1 and V is TRBV5-4; 12 bases fit TRBD2. This receptor was obtained from a woman aged 55 to 70 with Graves' hyperthyroidism. CDR3 sequence reads: CASSPILAGGYNEQFF. The CDR3 DNA sequence: TGTGCCAGCAGTCCAATACTAGCGGGAGGTTACAATGAGCAGTTCTTC.